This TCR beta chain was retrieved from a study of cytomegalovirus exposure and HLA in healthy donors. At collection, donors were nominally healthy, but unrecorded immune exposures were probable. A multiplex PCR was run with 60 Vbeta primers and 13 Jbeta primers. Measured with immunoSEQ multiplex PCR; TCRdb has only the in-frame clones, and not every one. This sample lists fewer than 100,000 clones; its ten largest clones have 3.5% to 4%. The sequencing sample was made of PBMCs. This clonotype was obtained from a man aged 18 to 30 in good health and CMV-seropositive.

In DNA, the CDR3 is TGCGCCAGCAGCCAAGGCCAGGGAGGAAACACCATATATTTT. Translating it yields CASSQGQGGNTIYF. The rearrangement joins TRBV4-1 to TRBJ1-3, with TRBD1 as a possible D gene (5 bases). The germline V gene encodes CDR1 MGHRA and CDR2 YSYEKL. This CDR3 spans 14 amino acids. The V and J ends lost 1 base and 4 bases respectively, with 8 bases between them.